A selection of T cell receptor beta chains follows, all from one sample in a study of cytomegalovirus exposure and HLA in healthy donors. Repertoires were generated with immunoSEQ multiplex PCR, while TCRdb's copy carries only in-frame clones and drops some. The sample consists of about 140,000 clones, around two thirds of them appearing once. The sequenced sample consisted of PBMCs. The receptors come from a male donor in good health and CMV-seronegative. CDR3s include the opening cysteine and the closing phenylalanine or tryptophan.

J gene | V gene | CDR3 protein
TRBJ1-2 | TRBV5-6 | CASSIGQGLGYTF
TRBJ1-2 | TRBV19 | CASSRSANYGYTF
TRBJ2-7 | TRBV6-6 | CASSYVGRGRNHEQYF
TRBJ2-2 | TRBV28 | CASSSTGRGLSGELFF
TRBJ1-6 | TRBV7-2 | CASSSGGNWDSPLHF
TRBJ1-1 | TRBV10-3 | CAILGQGNEAFF
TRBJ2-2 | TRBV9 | CASGQGNTGELFF
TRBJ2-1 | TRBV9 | CASSVEGTSGGAHNEQFF
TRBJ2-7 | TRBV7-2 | CASSSYPSYEQYF
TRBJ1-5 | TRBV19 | CASSQGGDQPQHF
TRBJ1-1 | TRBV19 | CASTRFGTANTEAFF
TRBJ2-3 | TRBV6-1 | CASSVFTDTQYF
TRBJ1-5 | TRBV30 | CAWRGGSNQPQHF
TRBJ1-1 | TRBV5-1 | CASSLAAGTVEAFF
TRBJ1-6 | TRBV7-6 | CASSSTGAGSPLHF
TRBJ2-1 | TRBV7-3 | CASSRDSGMYNEQFF
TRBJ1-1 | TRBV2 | CASSESGRSTEAFF
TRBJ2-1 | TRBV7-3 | CASSQQGGNEQFF
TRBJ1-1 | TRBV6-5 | CASSYSRTGEAFF
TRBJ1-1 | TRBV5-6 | CASSLALTLNTEAFF
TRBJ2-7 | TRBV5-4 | CASSSYSSPHEQYF
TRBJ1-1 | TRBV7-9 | CASRSGQMNTEAFF
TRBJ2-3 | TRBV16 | CASSQQFTGTDRDLDTQYF
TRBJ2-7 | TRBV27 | CASRPAGGGGYEQYF
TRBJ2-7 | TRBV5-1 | CASSRIPTGGSYEQYF
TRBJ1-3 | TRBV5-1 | CASSFNRPAGNTIYF
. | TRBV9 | CASSATGSGYEQYF
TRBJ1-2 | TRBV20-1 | CSASRYGYTF
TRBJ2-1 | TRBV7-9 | CSNAGVSDEQFF
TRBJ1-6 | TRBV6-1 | CASSDQGWSPLHF
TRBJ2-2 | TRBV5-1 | CASSVSGQAGSGELFF